The 18 T cell receptor beta chains presented below share a single source sample, sequenced in a study of radiation and T cells in renal cell carcinoma. Time point reported: blood 2 weeks post-SBRT. Documented treatment: 15 Gy SBRT to primary tumor, nephrectomy 4 weeks later. Data came from immunoSEQ multiplex PCR; TCRdb stores just in-frame clones and leaves some out. The data show roughly 130,000 clones, more than 80% seen once. The starting material was blood, obtained from a patient whose treatment included radiotherapy and nephrectomy. Receptors originate from a woman between 55 and 75 years old with renal cell carcinoma.

The V and J genes are TRBV27 and TRBJ1-1, with D perhaps matching TRBD1 (6 bases). The V gene lost 4 bases and the J gene lost 4 bases, with 19 bases spanning the gap. CDR3 length: 16 residues. The germline V gene encodes CDR1 MNHEY and CDR2 SMNVEV (reference sequence). The chain's CDR3 is CASSSSPGARGTEAFF. The CDR3 region has the DNA TGTGCCAGCAGTTCGAGTCCAGGGGCACGGGGCACTGAAGCTTTCTTT.

The genes are TRBV7-6 and TRBJ2-5; D unclear. Germline V lookup: CDR1 SGHVS, CDR2 FNYEAQ. CDR3 length: 15 amino acids. The ends were cut back, 1 base at V and 2 bases at J, with 11 bases in the middle. DNA for the CDR3: TGTGCCAGCAGCTTAGGGGTGGCAGCTCAAGAGACCCAGTACTTC. It translates to CASSLGVAAQETQYF.

The sample holds many counts of this clone. This chain uses TRBV28 with TRBJ1-5, with a weak D call TRBD1 (5 bases). Germline V gene sequence: CDR1 MDHEN, CDR2 SYDVKM. CDR3 length: 16 residues. Trimming pared 5 bases from V and 5 bases from J, leaving 19 bases between. CDR3 residues: CASSPHQGLGDQPQHF. CDR3 bases: TGTGCCAGCAGTCCCCATCAGGGACTTGGAGATCAGCCCCAGCATTTT.

This clone came up once. This sequence joins TRBV11-2 and TRBJ2-7, with a possible D match to TRBD2 (6 bases). The CDR3 loop spans 15 amino acids. V was clipped by 7 bases and J by 1 base, with 17 bases between them. Germline CDR1 SGHAT, CDR2 FQNNGV. The CDR3 coding sequence is TGTGCCAGCAAGAGTAGCGGAGACACGTCCTACGAGCAGTACTTC. Protein: CASKSSGDTSYEQYF.

V is TRBV21-1 and J is TRBJ1-5; TRBD1, the table's D call, lacks a check against the DNA. TRBV21-1 is a documented pseudogene. The CDR3 extends over 18 amino acids. CDR3 sequence reads: CASSKGQGAQKIYQPQHF. CDR3 DNA: TGTGCCAGCAGCAAGGGTCAGGGGGCGCAAAAAATTTATCAGCCCCAGCATTTT.

This chain links TRBV5-1 with TRBJ2-1, with D perhaps given as TRBD1 or TRBD2 (5 bases each). CDR3 length: 16 residues. Trimming removed 10 bases at V and 6 bases at J, with 26 bases between. Germline CDR1 is SGHRS and CDR2 is YFSETQ. This CDR3 is CASRPGWGINSNEQFF. The CDR3 nucleotides are TGCGCCTCCCGGCCGGGGTGGGGCATCAACAGCAATGAGCAGTTCTTC.

This rearrangement joins TRBV11-1 to TRBJ2-1; no clear D gene. The CDR3 consists of 13 residues. The V and J ends lost 0 bases and 6 bases respectively, with 6 bases between them. Germline-derived CDR1 and CDR2 are SGHAT and FQDESV (reference sequence). CDR3 nucleotides: TGTGCCAGCAGCTTAGCCTTAATCAATGAGCAGTTCTTC. Translating gives CASSLALINEQFF.

The rearrangement uses TRBV27 and TRBJ2-2; a possible D gene is TRBD2 (5 bases). This CDR3 contains 14 residues. V gave up 5 bases and J gave up 7 bases, with 14 bases separating them. The V gene's germline CDR1 is MNHEY and CDR2 SMNVEV (reference sequence). CDR3 bases: TGTGCCAGCAGTACCGGACTCAAGGTCGGGGAGCTGTTTTTT. Its protein is CASSTGLKVGELFF.

The rearrangement joins TRBV27 to TRBJ1-2, with unresolved D. Per the germline V gene, CDR1 is MNHEY and CDR2 is SMNVEV (reference sequence). V gave up 2 bases and J gave up 0 bases, with 10 bases separating them. The CDR3 is 15 residues long. Here the CDR3 reads CASSLKSAANYGYTF. The CDR3 DNA sequence: TGTGCCAGCAGTTTAAAGTCAGCAGCTAACTATGGCTACACCTTC.

The gene calls are TRBV29-1 and TRBJ1-1; TRBD1 aligns across 11 bases. Per the germline V gene, CDR1 is SQVTM and CDR2 is ANQGSEA. This CDR3 region has 12 residues. J gave up 4 bases and V 7 bases, and 2 bases lay outside the gene matches. The CDR3 nucleotides read TGCAGCGCAGGGACAGGGGGCACTGAAGCTTTCTTT. This translates into CSAGTGGTEAFF.

The rearrangement uses TRBV19 and TRBJ2-2; D might be TRBD1 or TRBD2, each matching 6 bases. The CDR3 spans 15 residues. Germline lookup yields CDR1 LNHDA and CDR2 SQIVND (reference sequence). The V and J ends lost 11 bases and 5 bases respectively, with 21 bases between them. The CDR3 here is CAARRDTGVTGELFF. As DNA, the CDR3 is TGTGCCGCCCGGCGGGACACCGGGGTTACCGGGGAGCTGTTTTTT.

CDR3 sequence (DNA): TGTGCCAGTAGTACCGTCGTGATGGACGGGAGCTCCTATAATTCACCCCTCCACTTT. It translates to CASSTVVMDGSSYNSPLHF. The rearrangement links TRBV19 to TRBJ1-6; D not certain. Between the trimmed V and J ends, which lost 4 bases and 0 bases, there was a span of 19 bases. CDR1 is LNHDA, CDR2 SQIVND, per germline (reference sequence). The CDR3 length is 19 residues.

The chain joins TRBV9 to TRBJ2-1; maybe TRBD2 (6 bases). There are 15 residues in the CDR3. CDR1 SGDLS and CDR2 YYNGEE come from the germline V gene. V was shortened by 0 bases and J by 6 bases, with 13 bases between the two germline ends. CDR3 in amino acids: CASSVGAGMANEQFF. The CDR3 DNA reads TGTGCCAGCAGCGTAGGGGCGGGAATGGCCAATGAGCAGTTCTTC.

This clone was counted a few times. V usage is TRBV5-1 and J usage is TRBJ1-1; D is uncertain. The length of the CDR3 is 11 residues. CDR1 is SGHRS and CDR2 is YFSETQ in the germline V gene. V was pared by 0 bases and J by 14 bases, with 11 bases between. CDR3 amino acids: CASSLAGVSFF. The CDR3, as DNA: TGCGCCAGCAGCTTGGCCGGCGTCTCCTTCTTT.

The rearrangement links TRBV14 to TRBJ1-4; the D is unclear. V was trimmed by 4 bases and J by 8 bases, leaving 5 bases between them. CDR1 and CDR2 from the germline V gene are SGHDN and FVKESK. The CDR3 has 11 amino acids. CDR3 protein: CASSLGEKLFF. The CDR3 nucleotides are TGTGCCAGCAGCCTTGGAGAAAAACTGTTTTTT. Full variable domain (rest looked up from reference TRBV14 and TRBJ1-4): EAGVTQFPSHSVIEKGQTVTLRCDPISGHDNLYWYRRVMGKEIKFLLHFVKESKQDESGMPNNRFLAERTGGTYSTLKVQPAELEDSGVYFCASSLGEKLFFGSGTQLSVL.

The V gene is TRBV10-2, the J gene TRBJ1-3, with a tentative D call TRBD1 (5 bases). The CDR3 runs 14 residues. V lost 6 bases to trimming and J lost 3 bases, with 12 bases between them. Germline V gene data show CDR1 as WSHSY and CDR2 as SAAADI. CDR3 region: CASSVQGDGNTIYF. In DNA, the CDR3 is TGCGCCAGCAGCGTGCAGGGAGATGGAAACACCATATATTTT.

The chain uses TRBV10-3 and TRBJ2-6; possible D gene TRBD1, 6 bases. The CDR3 extends over 17 amino acids. The V gene lost 5 bases and the J gene lost 0 bases, with 14 bases spanning the gap. The germline V gene encodes CDR1 ENHRY and CDR2 SYGVKD. This chain's CDR3 is CAISPQGQLSGANVLTF. The CDR3 DNA reads as TGTGCCATCAGTCCTCAGGGGCAGCTCTCTGGGGCCAACGTCCTGACTTTC.

CDR3 DNA sequence: TGCGCCAGCAGCCTAGCGGGAGACGGATACGAGCAGTACTTC. Translating it yields CASSLAGDGYEQYF. V gene TRBV4-1 combines with J gene TRBJ2-7, with 9 bases aligning to TRBD2. Looked up from germline, CDR1 is MGHRA and CDR2 is YSYEKL. V lost 4 bases and J lost 4; bases outside the gene matches: 5. The CDR3 runs to 14 residues.